These 25 T cell receptor beta chains were all obtained from the same sample, sequenced in a study of long-term antiretroviral therapy in people with HIV. At survey level, the immunoSEQ assay was run in its v3.0 version. The method was immunoSEQ multiplex PCR; TCRdb's version includes in-frame clones alone and lacks a portion of them. The profile shows 30,000 to 40,000 clones, over 80% of them singletons. The sample in question was unsorted PBMCs, obtained 1.5 years after starting antiretroviral therapy. These TCRs come from a man aged 18 to 35 with HIV.

The chain has TRBV6-5 and TRBJ2-1; 9 bases align to TRBD1. V was pared by 5 bases and J by 0 bases, with 2 bases of the junction left unmatched. The CDR3 is 15 amino acids. CDR1 is MNHEY, CDR2 SVGAGI, per germline. In nucleotides, the CDR3 is TGTGCCAGCAGTAAGACAGGGGGCTCCTACAATGAGCAGTTCTTC. Its translation is CASSKTGGSYNEQFF.

This chain joins TRBV28 and TRBJ1-1; no definite D call. This CDR3 has 14 amino acids. Trimming removed 3 bases at V and 4 bases at J, with 12 bases between. Germline values: CDR1 MDHEN, CDR2 SYDVKM. In DNA form, the CDR3 reads TGTGCCAGCAGTTTCTTACCCGCATCCACTGAAGCTTTCTTT. It is translated as CASSFLPASTEAFF.

This clone has just a few counts. The chain couples TRBV28 to TRBJ1-1; D not certain. V dropped 6 bases and J dropped 1 base, with 12 bases sitting between them. Germline CDR1 is MDHEN and CDR2 is SYDVKM. This CDR3 is 14 amino acids long. CDR3 nucleotides: TGTGCCAGCAGCCAAGGTGGAGGGAACACTGAAGCTTTCTTT. Protein: CASSQGGGNTEAFF.

The chain joins TRBV28 to TRBJ2-7; TRBD2 matches at 13 bases. CDR3 length: 15 amino acids. The V gene's germline CDR1 is MDHEN and CDR2 SYDVKM. V trimming: 4 bases; J trimming: 5 bases; junction bases outside the gene matches: 5. The CDR3 nucleotides read TGTGCCAGCAGTTCAAGACTAGCGGGAGGCCACGAGCAGTACTTC. Protein: CASSSRLAGGHEQYF.

CDR3 loop: CASSKGMSGGTDTQYF. The CDR3 DNA reads TGTGCCAGCAGCAAAGGAATGAGTGGAGGCACAGATACGCAGTATTTT. The J gene is TRBJ2-3, the V gene TRBV21-1; TRBD2, the table's D call, lacks a check against the DNA. TRBV21-1 is marked as a pseudogene. CDR3 length: 16 amino acids.

The chain is built from TRBV29-1 and TRBJ1-1, with D maybe TRBD1 (5 bases). Between the trimmed V and J ends, which lost 2 bases and 3 bases, there was a span of 7 bases. The CDR3 runs to 12 residues. Germline V gene data show CDR1 as SQVTM and CDR2 as ANQGSEA. This CDR3 reads CSVEKGHTEAFF. In DNA form, the CDR3 reads TGCAGCGTTGAAAAGGGGCACACTGAAGCTTTCTTT.

The CDR3 protein is CASSGGSGFVYNEQFF. CDR3 nucleotides: TGTGCCAGCAGTGGCGGGAGCGGCTTTGTATACAATGAGCAGTTCTTC. The rearrangement links TRBV2 to TRBJ2-1, with 7 nucleotides matching TRBD2. Germline loops: CDR1 SNHLY, CDR2 FYNNEI. Trimming removed 4 bases from V and 4 bases from J; junction bases left unmatched: 10. The CDR3 runs to 16 residues.

The rearrangement uses TRBV25-1 and TRBJ2-3; TRBD1 agrees at 10 bases. CDR3 length: 15 residues. Per the germline V gene, CDR1 is MGHDK and CDR2 is SYGVNS. Trimming cost V 7 bases and J 1 base; bases outside gene matches: 5. The CDR3 nucleotides are TGTGCCAGCACCGACGGGACAGGGGGCACAGATACGCAGTATTTT. Amino acids: CASTDGTGGTDTQYF. Full variable domain (remainder filled in from reference TRBV25-1 and TRBJ2-3): EADIYQTPRYLVIGTGKKITLECSQTMGHDKMYWYQQDPGMELHLIHYSYGVNSTEKGDLSSESTVSRIRTEHFPLTLESARPSHTSQYLCASTDGTGGTDTQYFGPGTRLTVL.

The chain carries TRBV4-2 and TRBJ2-3, with D possibly TRBD2 on 5 matching bases. The V gene lost 2 bases and the J gene lost 0 bases, with 9 bases spanning the gap. The CDR3 is 15 amino acids. Germline V gives CDR1 LGHNA, CDR2 YNFKEQ. CDR3 protein: CASSQRRSSTDTQYF. In nucleotides, the CDR3 is TGTGCCAGCAGCCAAAGGAGGTCTAGCACAGATACGCAGTATTTT.

This chain connects TRBV7-9 to TRBJ2-7; TRBD2 aligns across 8 bases. The trim removed 0 bases at V and 1 base at J, leaving 8 bases unmatched. The CDR3 extends over 17 amino acids. Germline V CDR1 and CDR2: SEHNR, FQNEAQ (reference sequence). CDR3 in amino acids: CASSLAGRLAGSYEQYF. In DNA form, the CDR3 reads TGTGCCAGCAGCTTAGCTGGGCGGCTAGCGGGTTCCTACGAGCAGTACTTC.

V gene TRBV5-1 combines with J gene TRBJ1-1, with TRBD1 as a possible D gene (5 bases). The germline V gene encodes CDR1 SGHRS and CDR2 YFSETQ. Trimming took 4 bases from V and 1 from J, leaving 14 bases between them. The CDR3 consists of 15 residues. The CDR3 coding sequence is TGCGCCAGCAGCCCCGCCCCGACAGAGAACACTGAAGCTTTCTTT. It codes for CASSPAPTENTEAFF.

The chain uses TRBV6-5 and TRBJ2-7; 7 bases are shared with TRBD1. The CDR3 has 12 amino acids. Germline CDR1 is MNHEY and CDR2 is SVGAGI. Trimming cost V 11 bases and J 2 bases; bases outside gene matches: 6. The CDR3 coding sequence is TGTGCCGTCCGGGACAGAACCTACGAGCAGTACTTC. Translation: CAVRDRTYEQYF.

The rearrangement links TRBV27 to TRBJ1-2, with D maybe TRBD1 (5 bases). Germline V gene lookup returns CDR1 MNHEY and CDR2 SMNVEV (reference sequence). The CDR3 is made up of 18 amino acids. The V and J ends lost 6 bases and 5 bases respectively, with 28 bases between them. CDR3 sequence: CASSREGRAGPLEYGYTF. The DNA of the CDR3 is TGTGCCAGCAGCCGGGAGGGGAGAGCCGGGCCCCTCGAATATGGCTACACCTTC.

The chain uses TRBV27 and TRBJ2-7; 12 bases map to TRBD2. The V gene's germline CDR1 is MNHEY and CDR2 SMNVEV (reference sequence). After removal of 4 bases from V and 4 bases from J, the junction contained 14 bases not matched to a gene. CDR3 size: 18 residues. Here the CDR3 reads CASSSPGLAGYQPYEQYF. The CDR3 region has the DNA TGTGCCAGCAGTTCCCCGGGACTAGCGGGCTACCAACCGTACGAGCAGTACTTC.

This clone has a handful of counts. The CDR3 loop reads CASSPESGANVLTF. The CDR3 DNA reads as TGTGCCAGCTCACCCGAGTCTGGGGCCAACGTCCTGACTTTC. The chain links TRBV18 to TRBJ2-6, with D uncertain. Germline values: CDR1 KGHSH, CDR2 LQKENI. The V and J ends lost 3 bases and 1 base respectively, with 4 bases between them. CDR3 length: 14 residues.

The chain joins TRBV6-5 to TRBJ1-2; 7 bases line up with TRBD1. The J segment lost 6 bases and the V segment lost 2 bases, leaving 3 bases of the junction unmatched. CDR3 length: 13 residues. CDR1 and CDR2 (germline): MNHEY, SVGAGI. CDR3 region: CASSYGGGNGYTF. CDR3 bases: TGTGCCAGCAGTTACGGAGGGGGCAATGGCTACACCTTC.

The chain is built from TRBV9 and TRBJ2-5; 7 bases line up with TRBD2. Germline lookup yields CDR1 SGDLS and CDR2 YYNGEE. V dropped 10 bases and J dropped 4; count of bases not matched to a gene: 19. CDR3 length: 16 amino acids. The CDR3 region is CAGAGSGTYGRETQYF. DNA of the CDR3: TGTGCCGGAGCCGGAAGCGGGACCTATGGTAGAGAGACCCAGTACTTC.

The chain couples TRBV25-1 to TRBJ2-7; TRBD1 agrees at 9 bases. Germline CDR1 is MGHDK and CDR2 is SYGVNS. The CDR3 length is 14 residues. Trimming took 6 bases from V and 7 from J; bases not matched to a gene: 10. DNA for the CDR3: TGTGCCAGCAGAGGGACAGGGATGTTTGGGGAGCAGTACTTC. Translated, it gives CASRGTGMFGEQYF.

This chain uses TRBV7-8 with TRBJ2-5; 7 nucleotides agree with TRBD2. CDR1 and CDR2 from the germline V gene are SGHVS and FQNEAQ. The CDR3 spans 16 residues. With V trimmed by 5 bases and J by 1 base, 10 bases remained unmatched. Here the CDR3 reads CASSLSVTSAQETQYF. The CDR3 DNA reads as TGTGCCAGCAGCCTATCGGTTACTAGCGCCCAAGAGACCCAGTACTTC. The entire variable domain, with the rest obtained from reference TRBV7-8 and TRBJ2-5, is as follows: GAGVSQSPRYKVAKRGQDVALRCDPISGHVSLFWYQQALGQGPEFLTYFQNEAQLDKSGLPSDRFFAERPEGSVSTLKIQRTQQEDSAVYLCASSLSVTSAQETQYFGPGTRLLVL.

The rearrangement links TRBV11-2 to TRBJ2-4; 7 nucleotides align to TRBD1. The trim removed 1 base at V and 2 bases at J, leaving 8 bases unmatched. This CDR3 has 17 residues. CDR1 and CDR2 from the germline V gene are SGHAT and FQNNGV. The CDR3 DNA reads as TGTGCCAGCAGCTTAGTCGGACAGGCGTCCTCCAAAAACATTCAGTACTTC. It encodes CASSLVGQASSKNIQYF.

The genes are TRBV25-1 and TRBJ1-2, with 9 bases identical to TRBD1. Germline CDR1 and CDR2: MGHDK and SYGVNS. V was clipped by 5 bases and J by 9 bases; unmatched bases: 7. The CDR3 totals 13 residues. CDR3 sequence: CASSPGTGFSYTF. CDR3 DNA sequence: TGTGCCAGCAGTCCCGGGACAGGGTTTAGCTACACCTTC.

This clone was detected once. The chain joins TRBV7-2 to TRBJ2-5; D gene unclear. CDR1 SGHTA and CDR2 FQGNSA come from the germline V gene. With 5 bases removed from V and 10 bases from J, the gap between germline ends came to 20 bases. The CDR3 spans 14 residues. This chain's CDR3 is CASSASTHLGDQYF. The CDR3 nucleotides read TGTGCCAGCAGCGCCTCTACCCATCTCGGAGACCAGTACTTC. The whole variable domain, filled in from reference TRBV7-2 and TRBJ2-5, reads GAGVSQSPSNKVTEKGKDVELRCDPISGHTALYWYRQSLGQGLEFLIYFQGNSAPDKSGLPSDRFSAERTGGSVSTLTIQRTQQEDSAVYLCASSASTHLGDQYFGPGTRLLVL.

The V gene is TRBV29-1, the J gene TRBJ2-7; D is unclear. CDR3 length equals 13 residues. CDR1 and CDR2 from the germline V gene are SQVTM and ANQGSEA. Trimming left V 2 bases short and J 0 bases short, with 8 bases between. The CDR3 region is CSVESPASYEQYF. The DNA for the CDR3 is TGCAGCGTTGAATCGCCAGCCTCCTACGAGCAGTACTTC.

The V and J genes are TRBV5-6 and TRBJ1-2, with D possibly TRBD1 on 6 matching bases. Trimming stripped 0 bases from V and 5 bases from J, with 11 bases between. The CDR3 is 14 amino acids. The germline gives CDR1 SGHDT, CDR2 YYEEEE. The CDR3 DNA is TGTGCCAGCAGCTTGGGACAGGCCCCTTATGGCTACACCTTC. It is translated as CASSLGQAPYGYTF.

The rearrangement uses TRBV7-2 and TRBJ2-5, with 7 bases that match TRBD2. The junction had 11 bases not matched to a gene; V was cut back by 2 bases and J by 5 bases. The germline V gene has CDR1 SGHTA and CDR2 FQGNSA. The CDR3 runs 16 residues. CDR3: CASSLNSGGIGETQYF. CDR3 nucleotides: TGTGCCAGCAGCTTAAATTCCGGGGGGATCGGCGAGACCCAGTACTTC.